The 30 T cell receptor beta chains in this list originate from one sample, sequenced in a study of blood T cell repertoires in COVID-19. Sequencing was performed with immunoSEQ multiplex PCR; in TCRdb, only in-frame clones are kept and a portion is missing. The sample includes under 400,000 clones, 86% of them seen just once. The material sequenced was PBMCs or T cells enriched from blood (not recorded which). The receptor source for this set is a woman in her 40s with acute COVID-19.

The chain has TRBV7-9 and TRBJ1-1, with D possibly being TRBD1 (6 bases). CDR3 length: 19 residues. Germline loops: CDR1 SEHNR, CDR2 FQNEAQ (reference sequence). The germline V and J ends were trimmed by 5 bases and 2 bases, with 27 bases remaining between them. The CDR3 coding sequence is TGTGCCAGCAGCCGAATTCGGACAGAATCCCCCCTTACTAACACTGAAGCTTTCTTT. The encoded protein is CASSRIRTESPLTNTEAFF.

CDR3 region: CASTPRGGSMNTEAFF. In nucleotides, the CDR3 is TGTGCCAGTACCCCCCGGGGTGGCAGTATGAACACTGAAGCTTTCTTT. The chain recombines TRBV19 with TRBJ1-1; D not resolved. There are 16 residues in the CDR3. V lost 7 bases and J lost 0, with 18 bases in between. Per the germline V gene, CDR1 is LNHDA and CDR2 is SQIVND (reference sequence).

This clone has only a few counts. This chain connects TRBV4-3 to TRBJ2-7; D is possibly TRBD2 (5 bases). Trimming removed 0 bases at V and 6 bases at J, with 21 bases between. Germline loops: CDR1 LGHNA, CDR2 YSLEER. The CDR3 consists of 17 residues. CDR3 sequence (DNA): TGCGCCAGCAGCCAAGATTCGGGGAGCGGACCCGAGGGCGAGCAGTACTTC. The encoded protein is CASSQDSGSGPEGEQYF.

V is TRBV10-3 and J is TRBJ2-5; the match to TRBD2 covers 7 bases. V was clipped by 10 bases and J by 3 bases; unmatched bases: 8. From germline, CDR1 is ENHRY and CDR2 SYGVKD. The CDR3 length is 13 residues. The CDR3 protein is CATHDGLEETQYF. The DNA of the CDR3 is TGTGCCACCCATGATGGACTAGAAGAGACCCAGTACTTC.

The chain is built from TRBV7-2 and TRBJ1-6; TRBD1 agrees at 8 bases. Germline loops: CDR1 SGHTA, CDR2 FQGNSA. The V gene end was trimmed by 2 bases and the J gene end by 7 bases; junction bases not matched to a gene: 4. The CDR3 spans 15 residues. The CDR3: CASSLRGQENSPLHF. CDR3 nucleotides: TGTGCCAGCAGCTTAAGGGGACAGGAAAATTCACCCCTCCACTTT.

J is TRBJ2-1 and V is TRBV27; TRBD2 matches 7 bases. The CDR3 has 13 amino acids. V dropped 3 bases and J dropped 9; count of bases not matched to a gene: 5. Germline CDR1 reads MNHEY; CDR2 reads SMNVEV (reference sequence). CDR3 sequence reads: CASSLFGGGEQFF. CDR3 sequence (DNA): TGTGCCAGCAGTTTGTTTGGGGGGGGTGAGCAGTTCTTC.

This clone has only a few counts. This chain connects TRBV18 to TRBJ1-4; no definite D call. Trimming pared 3 bases from V and 6 bases from J, leaving 14 bases between. The V gene's germline CDR1 is KGHSH and CDR2 LQKENI. This CDR3 region has 15 residues. CDR3 sequence: CASSPLIKEYEKLFF. CDR3 in DNA: TGTGCCAGCTCACCGCTAATAAAGGAGTATGAAAAACTGTTTTTT.

The J gene is TRBJ1-2, the V gene TRBV5-1; D might be TRBD1 (5 bases). This CDR3 spans 16 amino acids. In germline, CDR1 is SGHRS, CDR2 YFSETQ. V was shortened by 4 bases and J by 6 bases, with 22 bases between the two germline ends. CDR3 bases: TGCGCCAGCAGCCCGAATACCAGGGCGCTACCGGATGGCTACACCTTC. Protein product: CASSPNTRALPDGYTF.

This clone was counted a single time. This chain connects TRBV4-3 to TRBJ2-3; perhaps TRBD1 as D (5 bases). Germline V gene data show CDR1 as LGHNA and CDR2 as YSLEER. The CDR3 covers 15 residues. Deletions cut 0 bases from V and 2 bases from J, with 9 bases between. The CDR3 DNA sequence: TGCGCCAGCAGCCAAGAGGGCGGACACACAGATACGCAGTATTTT. Translated, it gives CASSQEGGHTDTQYF.

This clone was seen only once. The V and J genes are TRBV27 and TRBJ2-7, with 9 nucleotides matching TRBD1. The CDR3 is 18 amino acids. Germline CDR1 is MNHEY and CDR2 is SMNVEV (reference sequence). The trim removed 2 bases at V and 2 bases at J, leaving 13 bases unmatched. CDR3 amino acids: CASSLVRTGVTAPYEQYF. In DNA, the CDR3 is TGTGCCAGCAGTTTAGTTCGGACAGGGGTGACAGCTCCCTACGAGCAGTACTTC.

This clone was observed once. The chain carries TRBV27 and TRBJ2-5; TRBD2 agrees at 7 bases. CDR3 length: 15 amino acids. Germline V gives CDR1 MNHEY, CDR2 SMNVEV (reference sequence). V shed 3 bases and J 7 bases; nucleotides not matched to a gene: 11. Here the CDR3 reads CASSLDVRGEGTQYF. CDR3 nucleotide sequence: TGTGCCAGCAGTTTGGATGTTCGCGGGGAGGGGACCCAGTACTTC.

The chain links TRBV2 to TRBJ1-1; 7 positions agree with TRBD1. The CDR3 extends over 16 amino acids. The germline CDR1 and CDR2 sequences are SNHLY and FYNNEI. Trimming at V came to 6 bases and at J to 4 bases, leaving 14 bases not matched to a gene. CDR3 amino acids: CASRPDRRRSSTEAFF. In nucleotides, the CDR3 is TGTGCCAGCAGACCGGACAGGAGGAGATCGAGCACTGAAGCTTTCTTT.

The chain links TRBV25-1 to TRBJ2-3; D remains unclear. Trimming shortened V by 1 base and J by 2 bases, and 10 bases separated the two germline ends. The CDR3 is 15 residues long. In germline, CDR1 is MGHDK, CDR2 SYGVNS. CDR3 in DNA: TGTGCCAGCAGTGAATCTGCGGATTACACAGATACGCAGTATTTT. Protein: CASSESADYTDTQYF.

The chain combines TRBV29-1 with TRBJ1-1; D may be TRBD1 (5 bases). The CDR3 contains 14 residues. Germline CDR1 and CDR2: SQVTM and ANQGSEA. Deletions cut 4 bases from V and 5 bases from J, with 17 bases between. DNA for the CDR3: TGCAGCGTTGGGTTACAGGTAACGTTGACTGAAGCTTTCTTT. It specifies CSVGLQVTLTEAFF.

J is TRBJ1-2 and V is TRBV5-1; 9 bases map to TRBD1. CDR3 size: 14 residues. From germline, CDR1 is SGHRS and CDR2 YFSETQ. V was pared by 3 bases and J by 6 bases, with 6 bases of the junction left unmatched. The CDR3 sequence is CASSWETGGNGYTF. CDR3 in DNA: TGCGCCAGCAGCTGGGAGACAGGGGGGAATGGCTACACCTTC. Looking up the rest from reference TRBV5-1 and TRBJ1-2 gives the full variable domain: KAGVTQTPRYLIKTRGQQVTLSCSPISGHRSVSWYQQTPGQGLQFLFEYFSETQRNKGNFPGRFSGRQFSNSRSEMNVSTLELGDSALYLCASSWETGGNGYTFGSGTRLTVV.

This chain uses TRBV6-6 with TRBJ2-1; 9 bases line up with TRBD2. The ends lost 6 bases at V and 4 bases at J; junction bases unmatched: 4. This CDR3 region has 14 residues. In germline, CDR1 is MNHNY, CDR2 SVGAGI (reference sequence). The CDR3 sequence is CASRLTSGYNEQFF. DNA for the CDR3: TGTGCCAGCAGATTGACTAGCGGTTACAATGAGCAGTTCTTC.

This clone was seen just once. J is TRBJ1-4 and V is TRBV18; tentative D call: TRBD1 (5 bases). The CDR3 is 15 residues long. Per the germline V gene, CDR1 is KGHSH and CDR2 is LQKENI. Trimming left V 6 bases short and J 2 bases short, with 13 bases between. CDR3 protein: CASSRQPGTNEKLFF. The CDR3 region has the DNA TGTGCCAGCTCTAGACAGCCCGGGACTAATGAAAAACTGTTTTTT.

The genes are TRBV19 and TRBJ2-1; 8 bases agree with TRBD2. CDR3 length: 15 residues. Looked up from germline, CDR1 is LNHDA and CDR2 is SQIVND (reference sequence). J gave up 7 bases and V 3 bases, and 8 bases lay outside the gene matches. The CDR3 DNA is TGTGCCAGTAGTATTCTGCCGGGGGGGAGAAATGAGCAGTTCTTC. This gives the protein CASSILPGGRNEQFF.

J is TRBJ2-2 and V is TRBV6-6, with a possible D match to TRBD2 (6 bases). The V and J ends lost 3 bases and 3 bases respectively, with 14 bases between them. This CDR3 is built from 16 residues. CDR1 is MNHNY, CDR2 SVGAGI, per germline (reference sequence). Written as DNA, the CDR3 is TGTGCCAGCAGTTATCCCGGGACTGCTGACACCGGGGAGCTGTTTTTT. Encoded protein: CASSYPGTADTGELFF.

This clone was counted between two and nine times. The chain joins TRBV28 to TRBJ1-4, with D perhaps matching TRBD1 (6 bases). The CDR3 has 15 amino acids. V dropped 2 bases and J dropped 8 bases, with 15 bases sitting between them. Looked up from germline, CDR1 is MDHEN and CDR2 is SYDVKM. The CDR3 bases are TGTGCCAGCAGTTTAGGGGGCCAGGGGTACGAAAAACTGTTTTTT. It yields the protein CASSLGGQGYEKLFF.

This CDR3 is CASSLLAGELYEQYF. As DNA, the CDR3 is TGTGCCAGCAGCTTATTGGCGGGAGAGCTCTACGAGCAGTACTTC. The chain has TRBV11-2 and TRBJ2-7; 7 positions agree with TRBD2. Losses at the gene ends were 2 bases for V and 3 bases for J; bases not matched to a gene: 7. CDR1 SGHAT and CDR2 FQNNGV come from the germline V gene. The CDR3 has 15 amino acids.

Points on this clone: In the same sample, other DNA sequences code for this CDR3. CDR3 region: CASSLSAAYGYTF. In DNA form, the CDR3 reads TGTGCCAGCAGCTTATCCGCGGCATATGGCTACACCTTC. The chain joins TRBV7-9 to TRBJ1-2; no firm D call. V lost 2 bases to trimming and J lost 5 bases, with 9 bases between them. The CDR3 loop spans 13 amino acids. Germline CDR1 reads SEHNR; CDR2 reads FQNEAQ (reference sequence). The entire variable domain, with the rest obtained from reference TRBV7-9 and TRBJ1-2, is as follows: DTGVSQNPRHKITKRGQNVTFRCDPISEHNRLYWYRQTLGQGPEFLTYFQNEAQLEKSRLLSDRFSAERPKGSFSTLEIQRTEQGDSAMYLCASSLSAAYGYTFGSGTRLTVV.

The chain carries TRBV11-3 and TRBJ2-1; TRBD1 aligns across 8 bases. With V trimmed by 6 bases and J by 5 bases, 18 bases remained unmatched. Germline V CDR1 and CDR2: SGHNT, YENEEA. The length of the CDR3 is 18 residues. DNA of the CDR3: TGTGCCAGCAGTCGAAGCCAGGGGGCCCTACCGATTAACAATGAGCAGTTCTTC. Protein sequence: CASSRSQGALPINNEQFF.

This sequence joins TRBV27 and TRBJ1-1, with D unclear. Germline CDR1 reads MNHEY; CDR2 reads SMNVEV (reference sequence). The V end was cut by 3 bases, the J end by 2 bases, with 7 bases between. CDR3 size: 13 residues. In DNA form, the CDR3 reads TGTGCCAGCAGTTTTGTCGTTAACACTGAAGCTTTCTTT. The encoded protein is CASSFVVNTEAFF.

The CDR3 protein is CASSLVSETQYF. CDR3 DNA sequence: TGTGCCAGCAGTTTAGTATCGGAGACCCAGTACTTC. V and J are TRBV28 and TRBJ2-5, with no clear D. The CDR3 is made up of 12 amino acids. Germline CDR1 is MDHEN and CDR2 is SYDVKM. With 2 bases removed from V and 5 bases from J, the gap between germline ends came to 6 bases. The full variable domain, its missing parts supplied by reference TRBV28 and TRBJ2-5, is DVKVTQSSRYLVKRTGEKVFLECVQDMDHENMFWYRQDPGLGLRLIYFSYDVKMKEKGDIPEGYSVSREKKERFSLILESASTNQTSMYLCASSLVSETQYFGPGTRLLVL.

The rearrangement links TRBV2 to TRBJ1-6; TRBD1 matches 11 bases. The germline gives CDR1 SNHLY, CDR2 FYNNEI. This CDR3 spans 18 amino acids. After removal of 6 bases from V and 4 bases from J, the junction contained 11 bases not matched to a gene. Here the CDR3 reads CASSLVEGQGDYNSPLHF. The CDR3 region has the DNA TGTGCCAGCAGCCTGGTGGAGGGACAGGGGGATTATAATTCACCCCTCCACTTT. The whole variable domain, remainder taken from reference TRBV2 and TRBJ1-6, is EPEVTQTPSHQVTQMGQEVILRCVPISNHLYFYWYRQILGQKVEFLVSFYNNEISEKSEIFDDQFSVERPDGSNFTLKIRSTKLEDSAMYFCASSLVEGQGDYNSPLHFGNGTRLTVT.

The chain recombines TRBV18 with TRBJ2-5; the match to TRBD1 covers 11 bases. Trimming took 6 bases from V and 1 from J; bases not matched to a gene: 4. This CDR3 has 15 residues. Germline CDR1 KGHSH, CDR2 LQKENI. CDR3 sequence reads: CASSPGTGGQETQYF. DNA for the CDR3: TGTGCCAGCTCCCCCGGGACAGGGGGCCAAGAGACCCAGTACTTC.

The chain combines TRBV27 with TRBJ1-1; TRBD1 matches 9 bases. CDR3 length: 15 residues. The germline gives CDR1 MNHEY, CDR2 SMNVEV (reference sequence). V lost 6 bases and J lost 5; bases outside the gene matches: 10. CDR3 amino acids: CASRSRGQGGTEAFF. For the CDR3, the DNA is TGTGCCAGCAGATCGAGGGGACAGGGCGGGACTGAAGCTTTCTTT.

The chain has TRBV19 and TRBJ2-1; the match to TRBD2 covers 14 bases. V trimming: 4 bases; J trimming: 5 bases; junction bases outside the gene matches: 13. From germline, CDR1 is LNHDA and CDR2 SQIVND (reference sequence). This CDR3 region has 19 residues. The CDR3 loop is CASSRGGTSGSFVHNEQFF. The CDR3 nucleotides read TGTGCCAGTAGTAGGGGGGGGACTAGCGGGAGCTTTGTCCACAATGAGCAGTTCTTC.

The J gene is TRBJ1-1, the V gene TRBV19, with TRBD1 matching over 7 bases. This CDR3 is 15 amino acids long. Per germline, CDR1 LNHDA and CDR2 SQIVND (reference sequence). V lost 7 bases and J lost 10; bases outside the gene matches: 18. CDR3 DNA sequence: TGTGCCAGTAAGCCCGAAGAGGGTCGCGGGACAGCAGCTTTCTTT. This encodes CASKPEEGRGTAAFF.